Below, 20 T cell receptor beta chains from the same sample are listed, as sequenced in a study of breast tumors, draining lymph nodes, adjacent tissues. TCRdb ran MiXCR on the multiplex PCR reads and lists one entry per CDR3 protein. This sample has 130,000 or so distinct CDR3 sequences, with approximately 30% found just once. The lymph nodes were axillary draining lymph nodes from breast cancer patients. Sequencing was done on a sample of axillary lymph node tissue. The receptors here all came from a female donor with breast cancer. Some clones in this sample may be carry-over from other donors' samples.

Note on this clonotype: This may come from a read error, since a much larger clone is one base off. The chain links TRBV6-1 to TRBJ2-5; weak D call: TRBD1 (5 bases). The CDR3 runs to 10 residues. Germline-derived CDR1 and CDR2 are MNHNS and SASEGT. Trimming pared 5 bases from V and 8 bases from J, leaving 6 bases between. CDR3: CASSQGTQYF. The DNA for the CDR3 is TGTGCCAGCAGTCAGGGAACCCAGTACTTC.

This clonotype was detected once. A much larger clonotype is one base distant, so this may be a read error. The chain carries TRBV9 and TRBJ1-2, with a possible D match to TRBD1 (6 bases). The germline gives CDR1 SGDLS, CDR2 YYNGEE. The CDR3 runs to 14 residues. The CDR3, as DNA: TGTGCCAGCTCACCGGCGGACAGTCAGTATGGCCACACCTTC. Translated, it gives CASSPADSQYGHTF.

A few counts support this clonotype. The chain combines TRBV12-3 or TRBV12-4 with TRBJ2-5; tentative D call: TRBD2 (6 bases). CDR3 length equals 13 residues. V was trimmed by 7 bases and J by 4 bases, leaving 13 bases between them. The CDR3 sequence: CASIPTEGETQYF. The CDR3 bases are TGTGCCAGCATTCCCACGGAGGGAGAGACCCAGTACTTC.

This clonotype was found many times. The V gene is TRBV6-5, the J gene TRBJ1-2; no reliable D call. CDR1 MNHEY and CDR2 SVGAGI come from the germline V gene. Trimming shortened V by 2 bases and J by 5 bases, and 15 bases separated the two germline ends. The CDR3 has 15 amino acids. The CDR3 nucleotides are TGTGCCAGCAGTTACGTCCCCGACTTGGGTTATGGCTACACCTTC. Amino acid sequence: CASSYVPDLGYGYTF.

This clonotype showed up many times. The chain uses TRBV19 and TRBJ2-2; D may be TRBD2 (5 bases). Germline assignment: CDR1 LNHDA and CDR2 SQIVND (reference sequence). The CDR3 loop spans 14 amino acids. Between the trimmed V and J ends, which lost 6 bases and 0 bases, there was a span of 8 bases. The CDR3 bases are TGTGCCAGTAGAGAGGGTCCGAACACCGGGGAGCTGTTTTTT. Its translation: CASREGPNTGELFF.

This clonotype has a count of ten or more. This chain uses TRBV12-3 or TRBV12-4 with TRBJ2-3; possibly TRBD2 for D (6 bases). The CDR3 extends over 15 amino acids. Trimming removed 3 bases at V and 2 bases at J, with 12 bases between. The CDR3 spells CASSFGGANTDTQYF. CDR3 in DNA: TGTGCCAGCAGTTTTGGAGGGGCCAACACAGATACGCAGTATTTT.

The V call is TRBV19, the J call TRBJ1-6; perhaps TRBD1 as D (5 bases). Germline CDR1 reads LNHDA; CDR2 reads SQIVND (reference sequence). The V end lost 5 bases, the J end lost 3 bases, and 20 bases lay between the germline ends. This CDR3 has 18 residues. The CDR3 reads CASSETGGSLNYNSPLHF. For the CDR3, the DNA is TGTGCCAGTAGTGAAACAGGCGGATCGTTAAACTATAATTCACCCCTCCACTTT. Complete variable domain (other parts from reference TRBV19 and TRBJ1-6): DGGITQSPKYLFRKEGQNVTLSCEQNLNHDAMYWYRQDPGQGLRLIYYSQIVNDFQKGDIAEGYSVSREKKESFPLTVTSAQKNPTAFYLCASSETGGSLNYNSPLHFGNGTRLTVT.

As for this clonotype: A much larger clone is a single base away; this may be a read error. This chain uses TRBV5-1 with TRBJ2-1; D is unresolved. Trimming left V 1 base short and J 13 bases short, with 15 bases between. The CDR3 totals 13 residues. Germline V gene sequence: CDR1 SGHRS, CDR2 YFSETQ. CDR3 amino acids: CASSLSYGSFQFF. CDR3 coding DNA: TGCGCCAGCAGCTTGTCATACGGGTCTTTCCAGTTCTTC.

This clonotype has only a few counts. A much larger clone sits a single nucleotide away, making a read error possible. The chain combines TRBV6-1 with TRBJ2-5; 7 nucleotides agree with TRBD2. There are 13 residues in the CDR3. Germline V gene sequence: CDR1 MNHNS, CDR2 SASEGT. J was trimmed by 3 bases and V by 5 bases; bases with no gene match: 3. The CDR3 reads CASSHGLEETQYF. In DNA, the CDR3 is TGTGCCAGCAGTCACGGACTAGAAGAGACCCAGTACTTC.

This clonotype showed up many times. This sequence joins TRBV20-1 and TRBJ2-7; D is unclear. CDR3 length: 13 residues. Looked up from germline, CDR1 is DFQATT and CDR2 is SNEGSKA (reference sequence). Trimming removed 1 base at V and 0 bases at J, with 7 bases between. This chain's CDR3 is CSARAFTSYEQYF. The CDR3 DNA reads as TGCAGTGCTAGAGCCTTTACCTCCTACGAGCAGTACTTC.

At least ten counts were recorded for this clonotype. The gene calls are TRBV5-1 and TRBJ2-3; tentatively, D is TRBD2 (5 bases). V lost 0 bases to trimming and J lost 4 bases, with 6 bases between them. CDR1 is SGHRS, CDR2 YFSETQ, per germline. This CDR3 comprises 13 residues. CDR3 protein: CASSLAGADTQYF. The CDR3 DNA reads TGCGCCAGCAGCTTGGCCGGGGCAGATACGCAGTATTTT. The full variable domain, rest sourced from reference TRBV5-1 and TRBJ2-3, is KAGVTQTPRYLIKTRGQQVTLSCSPISGHRSVSWYQQTPGQGLQFLFEYFSETQRNKGNFPGRFSGRQFSNSRSEMNVSTLELGDSALYLCASSLAGADTQYFGPGTRLTVL.

There are many counts of this clonotype. The chain has TRBV19 and TRBJ2-3; 12 bases match TRBD2. V was clipped by 8 bases and J by 2 bases; unmatched bases: 5. The length of the CDR3 is 15 residues. Germline values: CDR1 LNHDA, CDR2 SQIVND (reference sequence). CDR3: CASSSGGADTDTQYF. In nucleotides, the CDR3 is TGTGCCAGTTCTAGCGGGGGGGCTGACACAGATACGCAGTATTTT.

At least ten counts were recorded for this clonotype. V usage is TRBV19 and J usage is TRBJ2-7; D perhaps matches TRBD1 (5 bases). The CDR3 contains 13 residues. Per the germline V gene, CDR1 is LNHDA and CDR2 is SQIVND (reference sequence). V dropped 1 base and J dropped 4 bases, with 8 bases sitting between them. The chain's CDR3 is CASSIVAGYEQYV. Written as DNA, the CDR3 is TGTGCCAGTAGTATAGTAGCAGGGTACGAGCAGTACGTC.

This clonotype was observed at least ten times. The gene calls are TRBV5-6 and TRBJ2-5; 12 bases match TRBD2. Germline trimming cut 1 base from V and 2 bases from J; bases unmatched to any gene: 6. This CDR3 contains 17 residues. The germline gives CDR1 SGHDT, CDR2 YYEEEE. CDR3 sequence reads: CASSLLAGGREQETQYF. The CDR3 region has the DNA TGTGCCAGCAGCTTGCTAGCGGGGGGGCGGGAGCAAGAGACCCAGTACTTC.

This clonotype was picked up many times. V gene TRBV6-1 combines with J gene TRBJ2-2; no clear D gene. V gave up 1 base and J gave up 5 bases, with 8 bases separating them. CDR3 size: 14 residues. Germline values: CDR1 MNHNS, CDR2 SASEGT. The CDR3 protein is CASSEVGRTGELFF. In DNA, the CDR3 is TGTGCCAGCAGTGAAGTAGGGCGAACCGGGGAGCTGTTTTTT.

The sample holds a few counts of this clonotype. Given a much more abundant clone one base away, this may be a read error. Since the CDR3 does not end with the conserved phenylalanine or tryptophan, this likely comes from a read error. This sequence joins TRBV12-3 or TRBV12-4 and TRBJ2-7, with D maybe TRBD1 (6 bases). V lost 8 bases, J lost 5 bases, and 16 bases lay in between. The CDR3 spans 13 residues. The CDR3 DNA reads TGTGCCAGCTACCGGACAGAGACCCACGAGCAGTACCTC. Translated: CASYRTETHEQYL.

The V call is TRBV7-6, the J call TRBJ1-1, with D maybe TRBD1 (6 bases). Germline assignment: CDR1 SGHVS and CDR2 FNYEAQ. V dropped 5 bases and J dropped 8 bases, with 15 bases sitting between them. This CDR3 is built from 13 residues. The CDR3: CASSPGAGNEAFF. For the CDR3, the DNA is TGTGCCAGCAGCCCGGGGGCAGGGAACGAAGCTTTCTTT.

This clonotype was counted many times. This chain joins TRBV6-5 and TRBJ2-1; D is tentatively TRBD1 or TRBD2 (5 bases each). The CDR3 has 14 residues. V dropped 7 bases and J dropped 6 bases, with 16 bases sitting between them. Germline loops: CDR1 MNHEY, CDR2 SVGAGI. DNA of the CDR3: TGTGCCAGCATCCCGCCCGGGACCTCCAATGAGCAGTTCTTC. This sequence encodes CASIPPGTSNEQFF.

J is TRBJ2-5 and V is TRBV7-2; D may be TRBD2 (6 bases). Germline V lookup: CDR1 SGHTA, CDR2 FQGNSA. V was clipped by 5 bases and J by 1 base, with 20 bases between them. The CDR3 is 17 residues long. Here the CDR3 DNA reads TGTGCCAGCAGCGACCGGACATCTGTCGGGGGCCAAGAGACCCAGTACTTC. Amino acid sequence: CASSDRTSVGGQETQYF.

The J gene is TRBJ1-5, the V gene TRBV24-1, with D maybe TRBD1 (5 bases). CDR1 is KGHDR and CDR2 is SFDVKD in the germline V gene. Trimming took 2 bases from V and 5 from J, leaving 15 bases between them. The CDR3 has 16 amino acids. CDR3 DNA sequence: TGTGCCACCAGTGATTCGACCTGGGGGGGTTATCAGCCCCAGCATTTT. The encoded protein is CATSDSTWGGYQPQHF.